This is a list of T cell receptor beta chains from one sample in a study of T cell repertoires in cytomegalovirus infection. TCRdb re-called the reads with MiXCR, one entry per CDR3 protein. The table includes about 400,000 distinct CDR3 sequences, nearly 35% detected once. What these receptors recognize is not known. Sequenced here: cultured PBMCs, sampled from culture after CMV antigen stimulation. All receptors come from a human donor in good health (CMV status not recorded). Some clones in this sample may be carry-over from other donors' samples. The CDR3 runs from the conserved cysteine through the conserved F or W. D genes are given only for firm matches. Rows may omit the clone size; those that give it use once, few, many or a size class.

J gene | V gene | clone size | D gene | CDR3 protein | CDR3 DNA
TRBJ2-2 | TRBV11-2 | few | . | CASSLIENTGELFF | TGTGCCAGCAGCTTAATCGAGAACACCGGGGAGCTGTTTTTT
TRBJ2-5 | TRBV7-2 | few | . | CASREGWGETQYF | TGTGCCAGCAGAGAAGGTTGGGGAGAGACCCAGTACTTC
TRBJ2-5 | TRBV12-3/TRBV12-4 | . | TRBD2 | CASSWTSVYQETQYF | TGTGCCAGCAGTTGGACTAGCGTGTACCAAGAGACCCAGTACTTC
TRBJ2-1 | TRBV5-1 | once | TRBD1 | CASTYRDRGFLSDNEQFF | TGCGCCAGCACCTACCGGGACAGGGGATTTCTTTCCGACAATGAGCAGTTCTTC
TRBJ2-1 | TRBV4-3 | . | . | CASSQTGASYNEQFF | TGCGCCAGCAGCCAAACAGGCGCCTCCTACAATGAGCAGTTCTTC
TRBJ1-6 | TRBV6-2/TRBV6-3 | . | . | CASSYQTSPLHF | TGTGCCAGCAGTTACCAGACTTCACCCCTCCACTTT
TRBJ2-7 | TRBV5-1 | . | TRBD2 | CASSLESGRAVSYEQYF | TGCGCCAGCAGCTTGGAAAGCGGGAGGGCCGTTTCCTACGAGCAGTACTTC
TRBJ2-1 | TRBV11-3 | . | TRBD2 | CASSQASGRAGVDEQFF | TGTGCCAGCAGCCAAGCTAGCGGGAGGGCGGGTGTGGATGAGCAGTTCTTC
TRBJ2-1 | TRBV4-3 | few | TRBD2 | CASSQTTGTSSEQFF | TGCGCCAGCAGCCAAACTACCGGGACTAGCTCTGAGCAGTTCTTC
TRBJ2-1 | TRBV9 | few | TRBD2 | CASTSRAGDGWHEQFF | TGTGCCAGCACTAGCCGAGCGGGAGATGGTTGGCATGAGCAGTTCTTC
TRBJ2-1 | TRBV28 | . | TRBD2 | CASSPTSGRVTNEQFF | TGTGCCAGCAGTCCCACTAGCGGGAGAGTCACCAATGAGCAGTTCTTC
TRBJ2-1 | TRBV14 | . | TRBD2 | CASSPGLAGRSSYNEQFF | TGTGCCAGCAGCCCGGGACTAGCGGGGCGAAGCTCCTACAATGAGCAGTTCTTC
TRBJ2-7 | TRBV29-1 | . | . | CSVEDGTSYEQYF | TGCAGCGTTGAAGACGGAACCTCCTACGAGCAGTACTTC
TRBJ2-1 | TRBV7-6 | . | . | CASSRTRPGEQFF | TGTGCCAGCAGCCGGACTCGCCCCGGAGAGCAGTTCTTC
TRBJ1-1 | TRBV7-9 | few | . | CASSFKQGYTEAFF | TGTGCCAGCAGCTTCAAACAGGGCTACACTGAAGCTTTCTTT
TRBJ2-1 | TRBV9 | . | TRBD2 | CASSAEWTSANNEQFF | TGTGCCAGCAGCGCCGAATGGACTAGCGCCAACAATGAGCAGTTCTTC
TRBJ2-5 | TRBV5-5 | . | TRBD1 | CASSDEGQGKETQYF | TGTGCCAGCAGCGACGAAGGACAGGGGAAAGAGACCCAGTACTTC
TRBJ1-6 | TRBV6-6 | . | . | CASSIIEMNSPLHF | TGTGCCAGCAGTATCATAGAAATGAATTCACCCCTCCACTTT
TRBJ2-6 | TRBV19 | . | . | CASSIDHQGVSGANVLTF | TGTGCCAGTAGTATAGACCACCAAGGGGTCTCTGGGGCCAACGTCCTGACTTTC
TRBJ2-1 | TRBV7-2 | many | TRBD2 | CASRAGTSGVSYNEQFF | TGTGCCAGCAGAGCCGGGACTAGCGGAGTCTCCTACAATGAGCAGTTCTTC
TRBJ1-4 | TRBV7-6 | . | . | CASNGQLNEKLFF | TGTGCCAGCAACGGACAGCTTAATGAAAAACTGTTTTTT
TRBJ2-1 | TRBV20-1 | . | . | CSACSSSSSYNEQFF | TGCAGTGCTTGTAGCTCCTCAAGCTCCTACAATGAGCAGTTCTTC
TRBJ1-2 | TRBV5-4 | many | TRBD1 | CASSRTGNYGYTF | TGTGCCAGCAGCAGGACAGGGAACTATGGCTACACCTTC
TRBJ2-1 | TRBV6-2/TRBV6-3 | . | TRBD2 | CAGSYELAGSYEQFF | TGTGCCGGCAGTTACGAACTAGCGGGTTCCTATGAGCAGTTCTTC
TRBJ2-3 | TRBV9 | . | . | CASSPGTLGEDTQYF | TGTGCCAGCAGCCCCGGGACTTTAGGAGAGGATACGCAGTATTTT
TRBJ2-1 | TRBV7-9 | many | TRBD1 | CASRPGQGYNEQFF | TGTGCCAGCAGGCCGGGACAGGGGTACAATGAGCAGTTCTTC
TRBJ1-1 | TRBV7-2 | . | . | CASSLAIADTEAFF | TGTGCCAGCAGCTTAGCGATAGCGGACACTGAAGCTTTCTTT
TRBJ2-2 | TRBV7-3 | many | TRBD1 | CASSFDRATGELFF | TGTGCCAGCAGCTTTGACAGGGCTACCGGGGAGCTGTTTTTT
TRBJ2-4 | TRBV12-3/TRBV12-4 | few | TRBD1 | CASSSGTGSGNIQYF | TGTGCCAGCAGTTCCGGGACAGGGTCCGGGAACATTCAGTACTTC
TRBJ1-2 | TRBV12-3/TRBV12-4 | . | . | CASSDRGDGDGYTF | TGTGCCAGCAGTGACCGGGGTGACGGGGATGGCTACACCTTC
TRBJ2-2 | TRBV6-5 | few | . | CASSYRGAGELFF | TGTGCCAGCAGTTACCGGGGTGCCGGGGAGCTGTTTTTT
TRBJ2-1 | TRBV12-3/TRBV12-4 | few | . | CASTAGRRNEQFF | TGTGCCAGCACCGCTGGGAGGCGAAATGAGCAGTTCTTC
TRBJ2-1 | TRBV7-2 | many | . | CASSSGDSDRDEQFF | TGTGCCAGCAGCTCCGGGGACTCGGATCGGGATGAGCAGTTCTTC
TRBJ2-2 | TRBV6-1 | many | . | CASSEGLMNTGELFF | TGTGCCAGCAGTGAAGGACTTATGAACACCGGGGAGCTGTTTTTT
TRBJ1-2 | TRBV6-5 | . | . | CASSYRGTNYGYTF | TGTGCCAGCAGTTACAGGGGGACTAACTATGGCTACACCTTC
TRBJ2-7 | TRBV6-5 | . | TRBD2 | CASSYSFSGSSYEQYF | TGTGCCAGCAGTTACTCTTTTAGCGGGAGCTCCTACGAGCAGTACTTC